This T cell receptor beta chain was recovered during a study of blood T cell repertoires in COVID-19. Study-level background: Samples came from the United States, Italy and Spain, spanning acute and convalescent COVID-19. PBMCs, B-cell-depleted T cells, or T cells provided the cDNA or gDNA that made up the material.

Seattle patient enrollment occurred during active infection, with longitudinal follow-up thereafter. Under the authors' procedure: The assay estimated nucleated cells by amplifying reference gene primers. This table comes from immunoSEQ multiplex PCR, and its TCRdb copy is limited to in-frame clones, with some not included. D and trimming come from the DNA, and the V and J calls and clone size come from that table. The sample holds some 220,000 clones, more than 75% seen once. This clone has just a few counts. The V end lost 6 bases, the J end lost 2 bases, and 10 bases lay between the germline ends. Germline assignment: CDR1 WNHNN and CDR2 SYGVQD (reference sequence). This CDR3 spans 14 amino acids.

The receptor's source is a woman aged 70-85 years with COVID-19, enrolled during active disease. The gene calls are TRBV10-1 and TRBJ2-2, with D maybe TRBD2 (6 bases). Sequenced sample: peripheral blood. This chain's CDR3 is CASRPGGNTGELFF. The CDR3 nucleotides are TGCGCCAGCAGACCCGGGGGAAACACCGGGGAGCTGTTTTTT.